The 18 T cell receptor beta chains below all came from one sample that was sequenced in a study of T cell changes during pregnancy in multiple sclerosis (dated by TCRdb to the late 2010s). Library method: the immunoSEQ multiplex PCR assay. The clones in this table, taken by TCRdb from immuneACCESS, are in-frame only. Not every clone is retained; where verified, under half of the shortfall comes from an unresolved V gene, and the cause of the rest is unknown. For this sample the table gives roughly 42,000 clones, of which about 94% were detected only once. The ten biggest clones cover approximately 0.35% of the sample. The source material was CD4+ T cells from peripheral blood mononuclear cells, sampled after pregnancy. The receptor source for this set is a female donor with multiple sclerosis, enrolled in a pregnancy study.

This sequence joins TRBV6-5 and TRBJ1-1; D is possibly TRBD1 (6 bases). The V gene lost 5 bases and the J gene lost 6 bases, with 7 bases spanning the gap. Looked up from germline, CDR1 is MNHEY and CDR2 is SVGAGI. The CDR3 covers 11 residues. This CDR3 is CASSQGSEAFF. CDR3 coding DNA: TGTGCCAGCAGTCAGGGGTCTGAAGCTTTCTTT.

This chain connects TRBV5-1 to TRBJ2-1; 10 nucleotides agree with TRBD2. The trim removed 7 bases at V and 1 base at J, leaving 5 bases unmatched. CDR3 size: 15 residues. Germline-derived CDR1 and CDR2 are SGHRS and YFSETQ. The CDR3, as DNA: TGCGCCAGCCGTACTAGCGGGGTTTCCTACAATGAGCAGTTCTTC. It yields the protein CASRTSGVSYNEQFF.

V and J are TRBV6-5 and TRBJ2-7; 11 nucleotides align to TRBD1. The CDR3 consists of 14 residues. CDR1 and CDR2 from the germline V gene are MNHEY and SVGAGI. V trimming: 7 bases; J trimming: 6 bases; junction bases outside the gene matches: 8. CDR3 in amino acids: CASNPPGQGGEQYF. The DNA of the CDR3 is TGTGCCAGCAATCCCCCGGGACAGGGGGGCGAGCAGTACTTC.

The chain joins TRBV13 to TRBJ2-1; no reliable D call. The CDR3 covers 13 residues. V lost 5 bases and J lost 6, with 11 bases in between. In germline, CDR1 is PRHDT, CDR2 FYEKMQ (reference sequence). In nucleotides, the CDR3 is TGTGCCAGCAGCCAGACTCCACCCAATGAGCAGTTCTTC. Translating gives CASSQTPPNEQFF. The complete variable domain, with remaining parts taken from reference TRBV13 and TRBJ2-1, reads AAGVIQSPRHLIKEKRETATLKCYPIPRHDTVYWYQQGPGQDPQFLISFYEKMQSDKGSIPDRFSAQQFSDYHSELNMSSLELGDSALYFCASSQTPPNEQFFGPGTRLTVL.

The chain is built from TRBV19 and TRBJ2-5; 12 bases are shared with TRBD2. After removal of 4 bases from V and 0 bases from J, the junction contained 3 bases not matched to a gene. This CDR3 spans 16 amino acids. Germline values: CDR1 LNHDA, CDR2 SQIVND (reference sequence). The CDR3 sequence: CASSTRLAGDQETQYF. The CDR3 bases are TGTGCCAGTAGTACCAGACTAGCGGGGGACCAAGAGACCCAGTACTTC.

The rearrangement joins TRBV4-1 to TRBJ1-2; maybe TRBD1 (6 bases). V was pared by 3 bases and J by 4 bases, with 12 bases between. The V gene's germline CDR1 is MGHRA and CDR2 YSYEKL. The CDR3 contains 14 residues. CDR3 amino acids: CASSQATGSYGYTF. The DNA for the CDR3 is TGCGCCAGCAGCCAGGCTACAGGGAGCTATGGCTACACCTTC.

The rearrangement links TRBV9 to TRBJ1-3; no definite D call. The CDR3 consists of 13 residues. V dropped 0 bases and J dropped 4 bases, with 5 bases sitting between them. Germline-derived CDR1 and CDR2 are SGDLS and YYNGEE. The CDR3 coding sequence is TGTGCCAGCAGCGTAGTAGAGGGAAACACCATATATTTT. Protein product: CASSVVEGNTIYF.

The rearrangement links TRBV7-9 to TRBJ1-1, with D maybe TRBD1 (5 bases). The germline V gene encodes CDR1 SEHNR and CDR2 FQNEAQ (reference sequence). The CDR3 has 14 amino acids. Trimming took 1 base from V and 1 from J, leaving 7 bases between them. CDR3 protein: CASSLGQTNTEAFF. CDR3 in DNA: TGTGCCAGCAGCTTAGGACAGACGAACACTGAAGCTTTCTTT.

The rearrangement links TRBV27 to TRBJ1-2, with TRBD1 identical over 7 bases. Trimming took 2 bases from V and 8 from J; bases not matched to a gene: 14. Germline loops: CDR1 MNHEY, CDR2 SMNVEV (reference sequence). The CDR3 length is 16 residues. The DNA for the CDR3 is TGTGCCAGCAGTTTACAGGGGGGAGGTTATGTGGGAGGCTACACCTTC. This translates into CASSLQGGGYVGGYTF.

J is TRBJ1-5 and V is TRBV6-6; TRBD1 matches at 9 bases. The CDR3 covers 14 residues. V shed 6 bases, J shed 7 bases, and the junction held 7 bases outside the gene matches. From germline, CDR1 is MNHNY and CDR2 SVGAGI (reference sequence). The chain's CDR3 is CASSGQGSRQPQHF. The CDR3 nucleotides read TGTGCCAGCAGCGGACAGGGGAGTAGGCAGCCCCAGCATTTT.

V gene TRBV19 combines with J gene TRBJ1-5, with D possibly matching TRBD1 (5 bases). Germline lookup yields CDR1 LNHDA and CDR2 SQIVND (reference sequence). This CDR3 contains 19 residues. V lost 5 bases, J lost 3 bases, and 26 bases lay in between. The DNA of the CDR3 is TGTGCCAGTAGTGGCGGAAGACTCAGGGTTAGGTCGGACAATCAGCCCCAGCATTTT. This translates into CASSGGRLRVRSDNQPQHF.

This chain links TRBV19 with TRBJ2-2, with D possibly matching TRBD1 (5 bases). The CDR3 covers 14 residues. Trimming pared 2 bases from V and 4 bases from J, leaving 8 bases between. Per the germline V gene, CDR1 is LNHDA and CDR2 is SQIVND (reference sequence). As DNA, the CDR3 is TGTGCCAGTAGTATATGGGGCGCCACCGGGGAGCTGTTTTTT. The encoded protein is CASSIWGATGELFF.

Only one count was recorded for this clone. The chain couples TRBV10-3 to TRBJ1-4; no firm D call. The CDR3 extends over 17 amino acids. V lost 5 bases, J lost 7 bases, and 23 bases lay in between. The V gene's germline CDR1 is ENHRY and CDR2 SYGVKD. The CDR3 loop is CAISSTPVSQAGEKLFF. The DNA of the CDR3 is TGTGCCATCAGTTCAACCCCAGTCTCCCAAGCAGGTGAAAAACTGTTTTTT.

This chain uses TRBV11-2 with TRBJ1-5, with unresolved D. Germline CDR1 is SGHAT and CDR2 is FQNNGV. Between the trimmed V and J ends, which lost 4 bases and 3 bases, there was a span of 16 bases. The CDR3 is made up of 16 amino acids. The CDR3 bases are TGTGCCAGCAGCTCATCTGGTGGGAGGGCCAATCAGCCCCAGCATTTT. This sequence encodes CASSSSGGRANQPQHF.

This sequence joins TRBV30 and TRBJ2-5; unclear D gene. The germline V gene encodes CDR1 GTSNPN and CDR2 SVGIG (reference sequence). V lost 2 bases and J 4 bases, leaving 11 bases between the germline ends. The CDR3 loop spans 13 amino acids. In nucleotides, the CDR3 is TGTGCCTGGAGTCCGTCTGGGCGAGAGACCCAGTACTTC. Translated: CAWSPSGRETQYF.

V and J are TRBV11-2 and TRBJ1-5, with TRBD1 identical over 9 bases. Looked up from germline, CDR1 is SGHAT and CDR2 is FQNNGV. The CDR3 totals 15 residues. V was clipped by 0 bases and J by 10 bases; unmatched bases: 7. The CDR3 nucleotides are TGTGCCAGCAGCTTAGAAGCGGGACAGGGTTCTCCCCAGCATTTT. Its translation is CASSLEAGQGSPQHF.

This chain links TRBV10-3 with TRBJ1-1, with 11 nucleotides matching TRBD1. Germline V gene data show CDR1 as ENHRY and CDR2 as SYGVKD. Unmatched junction bases numbered 13, after V lost 6 bases and J lost 4 bases. This CDR3 region has 17 residues. The CDR3 region has the DNA TGTGCCATCAGGTCGAAAGGGGGTGGGACAGGGGGCACTGAAGCTTTCTTT. It translates to CAIRSKGGGTGGTEAFF.

Note on this clone: The same CDR3 also results from other DNA sequences found in this sample. V is TRBV5-6 and J is TRBJ1-4; TRBD1 agrees at 9 bases. CDR1 and CDR2 (germline): SGHDT, YYEEEE. The J segment lost 8 bases and the V segment lost 1 base, leaving 6 bases of the junction unmatched. The CDR3 is 15 residues long. The DNA of the CDR3 is TGTGCCAGCAGCTTGAGGACAGGGGTCCAAGAAAAACTGTTTTTT. This sequence encodes CASSLRTGVQEKLFF.